A single sample gave rise to the 10 T cell receptor beta chains below, sequenced in a study of Ad26.COV2.S vaccination and SARS-CoV-2 variants. TCRdb's table, derived via immunoSEQ multiplex PCR, lists solely in-frame clones and lacks some. The top ten hold 1.5% to 2.5% of the sample, which has approximately 300,000 clones, about 82% seen once. Described treatment: around 19 received Ad26.COV2.S at low or high dose, single or two shots; about 5 received placebo; per-sample allocation not given. All samples were drawn on day 63, counting from the first vaccine or placebo injection. The sample here was peripheral blood, taken in a trial of Ad26.COV2.S vaccine versus placebo. These receptors were taken from a person aged 18-65 years who received the Ad26.COV2.S COVID-19 vaccine or a placebo.

The rearrangement links TRBV5-4 to TRBJ1-6; D gene unclear. Trimming pared 0 bases from V and 8 bases from J, leaving 6 bases between. This CDR3 comprises 13 residues. Germline-derived CDR1 and CDR2 are SGHNT and YYREEE (reference sequence). CDR3 loop: CASSLGPDSPLHF. The CDR3 DNA reads TGTGCCAGCAGCTTGGGGCCCGATTCACCCCTCCACTTT.

V and J are TRBV4-3 and TRBJ2-7, with a tentative D call TRBD2 (6 bases). Germline V gene data show CDR1 as LGHNA and CDR2 as YSLEER. The CDR3 has 14 residues. Trimming cost V 2 bases and J 2 bases, with 10 bases left between them. The CDR3: CASSQWRGAYEQYF. In nucleotides, the CDR3 is TGCGCCAGCAGCCAATGGCGCGGGGCCTACGAGCAGTACTTC.

The CDR3 DNA follows: TGCGCCAGCAGGGACGGGCGGCTCACAGATACGCAGTATTTT. Its translation is CASRDGRLTDTQYF. V is TRBV10-2 and J is TRBJ2-3; D call uncertain. This CDR3 region has 14 residues. Trimming cost V 6 bases and J 2 bases, with 12 bases left between them. CDR1 WSHSY and CDR2 SAAADI come from the germline V gene.

The chain employs TRBV11-2 and TRBJ2-3; 16 bases line up with TRBD2. Germline-derived CDR1 and CDR2 are SGHAT and FQNNGV. V lost 3 bases, J lost 3 bases, and 9 bases stayed unmatched. This CDR3 spans 19 amino acids. CDR3 region: CASSFLTGTSGGETDTQYF. DNA for the CDR3: TGTGCCAGCAGCTTTCTAACCGGGACTAGCGGGGGGGAAACAGATACGCAGTATTTT.

This rearrangement joins TRBV6-2 or TRBV6-3 to TRBJ2-3; D is uncertain. The CDR3 covers 12 residues. Germline CDR1 MNHEY, CDR2 SVGEGT. Deletions cut 4 bases from V and 5 bases from J, with 7 bases between. The CDR3: CASSSSGDTQYF. CDR3 nucleotide sequence: TGTGCCAGCAGTTCCTCTGGAGATACGCAGTATTTT.

The chain couples TRBV7-2 to TRBJ1-1; no firm D call. This CDR3 contains 12 residues. The germline CDR1 and CDR2 sequences are SGHTA and FQGNSA. Trimming left V 7 bases short and J 1 base short, with 7 bases between. The CDR3 here is CASNPKNTEAFF. CDR3 DNA: TGTGCCAGCAACCCAAAGAACACTGAAGCTTTCTTT.

This chain joins TRBV5-8 and TRBJ1-1, with no clear D. CDR3 length equals 13 residues. Germline V gene lookup returns CDR1 SGHTS and CDR2 YDEGEE. Trimming took off 1 base at V and 4 bases at J, with 8 bases between the two ends. The CDR3 loop reads CASSLQRGTEAFF. The CDR3 nucleotides read TGTGCCAGCAGCTTGCAACGTGGCACTGAAGCTTTCTTT.

The chain employs TRBV25-1 and TRBJ2-7; a possible D gene is TRBD2 (6 bases). The CDR3 sequence is 12 residues long. V lost 8 bases, J lost 2 bases, and 10 bases lay in between. Germline V gives CDR1 MGHDK, CDR2 SYGVNS. The CDR3, as DNA: TGTGCCAGCGGGGGGAGTACCTACGAGCAGTACTTC. It yields the protein CASGGSTYEQYF.

V usage is TRBV6-2 or TRBV6-3 and J usage is TRBJ2-2, with D maybe TRBD2 (6 bases). From germline, CDR1 is MNHEY and CDR2 SVGEGT. V dropped 5 bases and J dropped 6 bases, with 7 bases sitting between them. CDR3 length equals 12 residues. In nucleotides, the CDR3 is TGTGCCAGCAGTCCGGGAGCCGGGGAGCTGTTTTTT. Protein sequence: CASSPGAGELFF.

This chain joins TRBV6-6 and TRBJ1-1; D unclear. With 8 bases removed from V and 0 bases from J, the gap between germline ends came to 13 bases. The CDR3 spans 14 residues. CDR1 is MNHNY and CDR2 is SVGAGI in the germline V gene (reference sequence). CDR3: CASVYSPLNTEAFF. The CDR3 coding sequence is TGTGCCAGCGTCTACAGTCCCTTGAACACTGAAGCTTTCTTT.